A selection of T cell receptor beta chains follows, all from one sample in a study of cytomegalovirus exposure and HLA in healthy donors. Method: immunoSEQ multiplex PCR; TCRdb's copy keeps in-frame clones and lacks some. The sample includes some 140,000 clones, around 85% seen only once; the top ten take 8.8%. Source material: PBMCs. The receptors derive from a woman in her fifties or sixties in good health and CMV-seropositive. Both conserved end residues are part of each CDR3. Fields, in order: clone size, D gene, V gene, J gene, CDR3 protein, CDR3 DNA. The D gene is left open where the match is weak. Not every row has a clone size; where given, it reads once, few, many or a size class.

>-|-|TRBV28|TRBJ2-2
CASSRQGMAGELFF
TGTGCCAGCAGTAGGCAGGGGATGGCCGGGGAGCTGTTTTTT
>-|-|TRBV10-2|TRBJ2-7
CASRDYEQYF
TGCGCCAGCCGAGACTACGAGCAGTACTTC
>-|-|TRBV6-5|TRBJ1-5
CASSYSLTSNQPQHF
TGTGCCAGCAGTTACTCGCTGACAAGCAATCAGCCCCAGCATTTT
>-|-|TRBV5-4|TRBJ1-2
CASSLGQNNYGYTF
TGTGCCAGCAGCTTGGGCCAGAATAACTATGGCTACACCTTC
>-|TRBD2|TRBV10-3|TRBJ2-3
CAISELSGGTDTQYF
TGTGCCATCAGTGAGCTTAGCGGGGGCACAGATACGCAGTATTTT
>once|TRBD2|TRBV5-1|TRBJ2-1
CASSLAGGGAGEQFF
TGCGCCAGCAGCTTGGCAGGCGGGGGGGCCGGGGAGCAGTTCTTC
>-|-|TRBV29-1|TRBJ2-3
CSASFADTQYF
TGCAGCGCCTCTTTCGCAGATACGCAGTATTTT
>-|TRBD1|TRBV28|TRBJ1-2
CASSPPGGALKGYTF
TGTGCCAGCAGTCCACCAGGGGGCGCCTTAAAAGGCTACACCTTC
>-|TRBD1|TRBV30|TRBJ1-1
CAWKTETGGRKDDTEAFF
TGTGCCTGGAAGACGGAGACAGGGGGCCGCAAAGATGACACTGAAGCTTTCTTT
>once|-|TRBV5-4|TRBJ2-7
CASSLGAVTDEQYF
TGTGCCAGCAGCTTGGGGGCAGTTACCGACGAGCAGTACTTC
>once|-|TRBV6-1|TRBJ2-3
CASSERTVSTDTQYF
TGTGCCAGCAGTGAAAGGACAGTGAGCACAGATACGCAGTATTTT
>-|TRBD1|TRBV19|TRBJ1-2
CASSIPRTGPRGGYTF
TGTGCCAGTAGTATCCCTCGGACAGGCCCGCGGGGAGGCTACACCTTC
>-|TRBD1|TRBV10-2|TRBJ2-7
CASSEPGTVSSYEQYF
TGCGCCAGCAGTGAGCCGGGGACAGTGAGCTCCTACGAGCAGTACTTC
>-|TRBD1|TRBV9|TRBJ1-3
CASSVQQGDTIYF
TGTGCCAGCAGCGTACAACAGGGGGACACCATATATTTT
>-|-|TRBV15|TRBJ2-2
CATSRESRGSGELFF
TGTGCCACCAGCAGAGAGAGCAGGGGTTCCGGGGAGCTGTTTTTT
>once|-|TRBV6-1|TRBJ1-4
CATKRSYGNEKLFF
TGTGCCACCAAACGGTCCTACGGTAACGAAAAACTGTTTTTT
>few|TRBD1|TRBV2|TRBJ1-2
CASPTYRGPNYGYTF
TGTGCCAGCCCAACTTACAGGGGGCCTAACTATGGCTACACCTTC
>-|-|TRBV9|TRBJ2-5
CASSVGPDFQETQYF
TGTGCCAGCAGCGTAGGTCCAGACTTCCAAGAGACCCAGTACTTC
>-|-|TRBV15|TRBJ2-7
CATSSTTKSSYEQYF
TGTGCCACCAGCAGCACGACTAAGAGCTCCTACGAGCAGTACTTC
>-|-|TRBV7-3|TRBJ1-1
CASSLGRENTEAFF
TGTGCCAGCAGCTTAGGCAGGGAGAACACTGAAGCTTTCTTT
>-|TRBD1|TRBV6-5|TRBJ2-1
CASSPGTGNYNEQFF
TGTGCCAGCAGTCCCGGGACAGGGAACTACAATGAGCAGTTCTTC
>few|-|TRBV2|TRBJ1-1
CASRPTAYTEAFF
TGTGCCAGCAGGCCGACAGCTTACACTGAAGCTTTCTTT
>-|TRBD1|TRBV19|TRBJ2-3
CASSIDRDRTTDTQYF
TGTGCCAGTAGTATAGACCGGGACAGAACCACAGATACGCAGTATTTT
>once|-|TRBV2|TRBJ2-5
CASSDRGETQYF
TGTGCCAGCAGTGACAGGGGAGAGACCCAGTACTTC
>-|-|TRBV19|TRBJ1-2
CASTRPGGPGNYGYTF
TGTGCCAGTACCCGACCCGGGGGTCCAGGGAATTATGGCTACACCTTC
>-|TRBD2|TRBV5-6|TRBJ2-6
CASIAGAPGANVLTF
TGTGCCAGCATAGCGGGGGCACCTGGGGCCAACGTCCTGACTTTC
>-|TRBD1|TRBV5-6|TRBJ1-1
CASATAYGWTGASTEAFF
TGTGCCAGCGCCACAGCATACGGCTGGACAGGCGCATCCACTGAAGCTTTCTTT
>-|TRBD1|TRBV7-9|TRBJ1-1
CASSPQEGAAFF
TGTGCCAGCAGCCCTCAAGAGGGGGCGGCTTTCTTT
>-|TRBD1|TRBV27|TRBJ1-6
CASSLRVDRGVGSPLHF
TGTGCCAGCAGTTTAAGGGTGGACAGGGGGGTGGGCTCACCCCTCCACTTT
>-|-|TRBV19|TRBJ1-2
CASSRDYGYTF
TGTGCCAGTAGTCGCGACTATGGCTACACCTTC
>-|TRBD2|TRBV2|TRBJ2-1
CASSKYRTSGGYNEQFF
TGTGCCAGCAGCAAATACCGGACTAGCGGGGGGTACAATGAGCAGTTCTTC
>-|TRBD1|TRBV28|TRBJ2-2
CASSFRLGQENTGELFF
TGTGCCAGCAGTTTTAGGTTGGGACAGGAGAACACCGGGGAGCTGTTTTTT
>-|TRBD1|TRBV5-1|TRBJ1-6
CASSQTGLDSPLHF
TGCGCCAGCAGCCAGACAGGGTTGGATTCACCCCTCCACTTT
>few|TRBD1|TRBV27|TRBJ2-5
CASSFGQGLETQYF
TGTGCCAGCAGTTTCGGACAGGGGTTGGAGACCCAGTACTTC
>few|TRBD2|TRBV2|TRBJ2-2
CASSRLAGVTGELFF
TGTGCCAGCAGCAGACTAGCGGGGGTCACCGGGGAGCTGTTTTTT
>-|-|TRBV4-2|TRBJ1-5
CASSSGVVPQHF
TGTGCCAGCAGCTCAGGGGTCGTGCCCCAGCATTTT
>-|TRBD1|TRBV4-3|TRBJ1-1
CASSPGYRGTEAFF
TGCGCCAGCAGCCCGGGATACAGGGGCACTGAAGCTTTCTTT
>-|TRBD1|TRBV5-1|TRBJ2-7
CASSNRDSRIYSYEQYF
TGCGCCAGCAGTAACCGGGACAGCCGAATTTACTCCTACGAGCAGTACTTC
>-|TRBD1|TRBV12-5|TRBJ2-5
CASGLGQGARGETQYF
TGTGCTAGTGGTTTGGGACAGGGGGCGCGGGGGGAGACCCAGTACTTC
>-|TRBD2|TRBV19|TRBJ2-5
CASSDGGAGETQYF
TGTGCCAGTAGTGACGGGGGGGCCGGGGAGACCCAGTACTTC
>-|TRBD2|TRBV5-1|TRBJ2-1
CASSLVLAGGQGNEQFF
TGCGCCAGCAGCTTGGTCTTAGCGGGGGGGCAAGGCAATGAGCAGTTCTTC